The 8 T cell receptor beta chains reported below all come from one sample, sequenced in a study of CD8+CD57+ T cells in acquired aplastic anemia. The template used for profiling TCR beta VDJ and CDR3 was genomic DNA. TCRdb independently ran MiXCR on the reads; one entry per CDR3 protein. The sample has some 410,000 distinct CDR3 sequences; about two thirds are singletons. Material: sorted CD4+, CD8+, or CD8+CD57+ T cells (not recorded which) from PBMCs. The source of these receptors is a human donor in good health, serving as a control.

This chain links TRBV19 with TRBJ2-7, with no clear D. Trimming removed 10 bases from V and 0 bases from J, with 13 bases in between. The V gene's germline CDR1 is LNHDA and CDR2 SQIVND (reference sequence). This CDR3 spans 13 amino acids. The CDR3 protein is CAIRTPLSYEQYF. CDR3 nucleotide sequence: TGTGCCATTAGAACCCCGCTCTCCTACGAGCAGTACTTC.

On this clonotype: At one of its ends the junction is not consistent with the germline gene, which may arise from a read error. The chain employs TRBV19 and TRBJ1-2; no clear D. Germline V lookup: CDR1 LNHDA, CDR2 SQIVND (reference sequence). This CDR3 has 15 amino acids. CDR3 loop: CASSINRANGDGFSF. CDR3 sequence (DNA): TGTGCCAGTAGTATAAATAGGGCCAACGGTGATGGCTTCTCCTTC.

The rearrangement joins TRBV7-6 to TRBJ2-1; 12 bases align to TRBD2. The germline gives CDR1 SGHVS, CDR2 FNYEAQ. Trimming at V came to 4 bases and at J to 8 bases, leaving 12 bases not matched to a gene. The CDR3 totals 17 residues. CDR3 sequence: CASSYGELAGGGDEQFF. In DNA form, the CDR3 reads TGTGCCAGCAGCTATGGCGAACTAGCGGGGGGTGGCGATGAGCAGTTCTTC.

Many counts were recorded for this clonotype. The chain's CDR3 is CASRLLAGGMETQYF. Written as DNA, the CDR3 is TGTGCCAGTAGACTACTAGCGGGGGGGATGGAGACCCAGTACTTC. The chain has TRBV19 and TRBJ2-5; TRBD2 matches at 13 bases. Germline lookup yields CDR1 LNHDA and CDR2 SQIVND (reference sequence). With V trimmed by 6 bases and J by 5 bases, 6 bases remained unmatched. This CDR3 has 15 amino acids.

The chain joins TRBV20-1 to TRBJ1-6; D not certain. CDR1 is DFQATT, CDR2 SNEGSKA, per germline (reference sequence). This CDR3 has 15 amino acids. V was trimmed by 3 bases and J by 7 bases, leaving 16 bases between them. CDR3 region: CSARAPGVRNSPLHF. The DNA for the CDR3 is TGCAGTGCTAGGGCACCCGGGGTTAGGAATTCACCCCTCCACTTT.

This chain's CDR3 is CASSQIIDSFYEQYF. The CDR3 nucleotides read TGCGCCAGCAGCCAAATAATCGACAGCTTCTACGAGCAGTACTTC. V usage is TRBV4-1 and J usage is TRBJ2-7; D is possibly TRBD1 (5 bases). The CDR3 contains 15 residues. Trimming took off 2 bases at V and 3 bases at J, with 14 bases between the two ends. Looked up from germline, CDR1 is MGHRA and CDR2 is YSYEKL.

This clonotype was seen a single time. The rearrangement links TRBV19 to TRBJ2-7; TRBD1 agrees at 7 bases. The germline CDR1 and CDR2 sequences are LNHDA and SQIVND (reference sequence). V was clipped by 10 bases and J by 3 bases; unmatched bases: 27. The CDR3 is 19 residues long. The DNA of the CDR3 is TGTGCCATCCCGGGGACGGACTTTGCCGGGACAGAGGGAATCTACGAGCAGTACTTC. Protein product: CAIPGTDFAGTEGIYEQYF.

Points on this clonotype: Without the conserved terminal phenylalanine or tryptophan, this CDR3 likely stems from a read error. No DNA is shown, since the ends of the CDR3 on it are uncertain; the CDR3 is the one TCRdb lists. The J gene is TRBJ1-1, the V gene TRBV19. With termini counted, the CDR3 has 15 amino acids. Germline CDR1 and CDR2: LNHDA and SQIVND (reference sequence). The CDR3 sequence is CASLRFSFMKAGNTI.